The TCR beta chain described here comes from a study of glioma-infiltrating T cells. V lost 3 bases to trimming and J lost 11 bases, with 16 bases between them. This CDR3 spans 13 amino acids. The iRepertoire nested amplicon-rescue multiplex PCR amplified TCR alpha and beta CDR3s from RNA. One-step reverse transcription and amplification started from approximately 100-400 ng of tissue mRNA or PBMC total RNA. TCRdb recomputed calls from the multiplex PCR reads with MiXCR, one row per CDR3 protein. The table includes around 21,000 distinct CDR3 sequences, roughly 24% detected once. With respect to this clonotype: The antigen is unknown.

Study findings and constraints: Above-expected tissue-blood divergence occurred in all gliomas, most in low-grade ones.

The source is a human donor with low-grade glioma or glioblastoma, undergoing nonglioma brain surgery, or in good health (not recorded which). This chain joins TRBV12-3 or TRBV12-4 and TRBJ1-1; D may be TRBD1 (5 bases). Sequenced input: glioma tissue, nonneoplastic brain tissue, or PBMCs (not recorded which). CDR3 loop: CASSFGFPTDAFF. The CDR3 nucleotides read TGTGCCAGCAGTTTTGGATTTCCGACAGATGCTTTCTTT.